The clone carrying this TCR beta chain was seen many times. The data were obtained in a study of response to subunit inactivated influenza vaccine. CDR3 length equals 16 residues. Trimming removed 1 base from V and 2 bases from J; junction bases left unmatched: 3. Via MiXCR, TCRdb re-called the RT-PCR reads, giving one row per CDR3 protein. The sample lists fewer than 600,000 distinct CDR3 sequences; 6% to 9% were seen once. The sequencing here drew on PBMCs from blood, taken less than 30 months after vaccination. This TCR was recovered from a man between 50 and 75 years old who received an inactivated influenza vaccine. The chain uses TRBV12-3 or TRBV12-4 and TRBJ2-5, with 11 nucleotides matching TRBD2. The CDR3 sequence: CASSLGLAGLQETQYF. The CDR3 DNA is TGTGCCAGCAGTTTAGGACTAGCGGGACTACAAGAGACCCAGTACTTC.